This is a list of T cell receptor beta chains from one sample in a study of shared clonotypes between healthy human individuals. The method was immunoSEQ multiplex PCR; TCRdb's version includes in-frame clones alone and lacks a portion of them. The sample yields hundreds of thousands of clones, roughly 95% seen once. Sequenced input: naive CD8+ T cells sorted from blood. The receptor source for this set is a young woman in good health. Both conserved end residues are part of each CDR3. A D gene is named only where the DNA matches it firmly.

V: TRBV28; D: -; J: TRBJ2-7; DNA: TGTGCCAGCATCACAGGCAACGAGCAGTACTTC; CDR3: CASITGNEQYF
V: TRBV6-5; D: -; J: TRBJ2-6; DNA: TGTGCCAGCAGTTACCTCCCCTCTTCTGGGGCCAACGTCCTGACTTTC; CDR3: CASSYLPSSGANVLTF
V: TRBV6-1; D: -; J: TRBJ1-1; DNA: TGTGCCGCCAAGACAGTGATTAACACTGAAGCTTTCTTT; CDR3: CAAKTVINTEAFF
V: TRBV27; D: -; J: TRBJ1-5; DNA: TGTGCCAGCAGCCCACACAGGGGCAATCAGCCCCAGCATTTT; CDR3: CASSPHRGNQPQHF
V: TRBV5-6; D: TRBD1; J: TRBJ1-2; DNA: TGTGCCAGCACGCCCGGGACAGGGGGCGTACGGAGCTACACCTTC; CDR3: CASTPGTGGVRSYTF
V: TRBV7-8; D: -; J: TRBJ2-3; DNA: TGTGCCAGCAGCCCTAGCACAGATACGCAGTATTTT; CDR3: CASSPSTDTQYF
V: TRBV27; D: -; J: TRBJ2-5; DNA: TGTGCCAGCAGACGCGGGACAGCCTACGATGGGCAGTACTTC; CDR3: CASRRGTAYDGQYF
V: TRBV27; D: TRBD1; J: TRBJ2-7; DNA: TGTGCCAGCAGTCCCTACGGACAGGGGTTCTACGAGCAGTACTTC; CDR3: CASSPYGQGFYEQYF
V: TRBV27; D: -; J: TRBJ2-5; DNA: TGTGCCAGCAGTTTATCAGGGATGGAGACCCAGTACTTC; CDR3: CASSLSGMETQYF
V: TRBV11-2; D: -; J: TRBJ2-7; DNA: TGTGCCAGCAGCTTTCTTACCTACGAGCAGTACTTC; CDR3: CASSFLTYEQYF
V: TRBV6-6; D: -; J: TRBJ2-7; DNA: TGTGCCAGCAGTTACTCAGCAGACTACGAGCAGTACTTC; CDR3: CASSYSADYEQYF
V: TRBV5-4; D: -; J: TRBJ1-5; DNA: TGTGCCAGCAGCTTAGGGACGGCTCAGCCCCAGCATTTT; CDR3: CASSLGTAQPQHF
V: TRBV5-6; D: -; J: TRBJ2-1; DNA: TGTGCCAGCAGTTACCCCTTTGGGGGGAATGAGCAGTTCTTC; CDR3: CASSYPFGGNEQFF
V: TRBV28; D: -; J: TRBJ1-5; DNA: TGTGCCAGCAGTTTATACCAGGGGAATCAGCCCCAGCATTTT; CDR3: CASSLYQGNQPQHF
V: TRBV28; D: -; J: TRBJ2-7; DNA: TGTGGGTCGGCTGGTACCGACTACGAGCAGTACTTC; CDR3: CGSAGTDYEQYF
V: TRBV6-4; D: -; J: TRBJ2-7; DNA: TGTGCCAGCAGTTACAAACAGGGCTACGAGCAGTACTTC; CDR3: CASSYKQGYEQYF
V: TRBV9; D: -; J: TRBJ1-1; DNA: TGTGCCAGCAGCCCCGAGTTCGGGGATGGAGGCACTGAAGCTTTCTTT; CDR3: CASSPEFGDGGTEAFF
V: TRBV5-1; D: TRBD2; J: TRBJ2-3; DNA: TGCGCCAGCAGCTTGGACTGGGGGGGAGGCTACACAGATACGCAGTATTTT; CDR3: CASSLDWGGGYTDTQYF
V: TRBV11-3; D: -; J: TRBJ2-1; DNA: TGTGCCAGCAGCTCGAGCCCCACTGGGTGGCGCGGGGAGCAGTTCTTC; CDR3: CASSSSPTGWRGEQFF
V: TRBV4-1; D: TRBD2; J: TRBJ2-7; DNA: TGCGCCAGCAGCCAGTCAGCGGGAGGCCCCTACGAGCAGTACTTC; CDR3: CASSQSAGGPYEQYF